This T cell receptor (beta chain) emerged from a study of cytomegalovirus exposure and HLA in healthy donors. A note on this clone: Antigen unknown.

Trimming took 0 bases from V and 1 from J, leaving 6 bases between them. CDR1 is SGHVS, CDR2 FQNEAQ, per germline. CDR3 length equals 14 residues. The PCR contained 60 Vbeta and 13 Jbeta primers. TCRdb's copy holds only in-frame clones and misses some; the assay was immunoSEQ multiplex PCR. The sample carries 120,000 to 150,000 clones, roughly 77% recorded once. The study's findings and limits: CMV serostatus stood as the only immune exposure information on hand.

This clonotype was obtained from a middle-aged man in good health and CMV-seronegative. The material sequenced was PBMCs. The V call is TRBV7-8, the J call TRBJ1-2; D gene unclear. CDR3 sequence (DNA): TGTGCCAGCAGCTTAGCTGGCAGTAACTATGGCTACACCTTC. Protein: CASSLAGSNYGYTF.